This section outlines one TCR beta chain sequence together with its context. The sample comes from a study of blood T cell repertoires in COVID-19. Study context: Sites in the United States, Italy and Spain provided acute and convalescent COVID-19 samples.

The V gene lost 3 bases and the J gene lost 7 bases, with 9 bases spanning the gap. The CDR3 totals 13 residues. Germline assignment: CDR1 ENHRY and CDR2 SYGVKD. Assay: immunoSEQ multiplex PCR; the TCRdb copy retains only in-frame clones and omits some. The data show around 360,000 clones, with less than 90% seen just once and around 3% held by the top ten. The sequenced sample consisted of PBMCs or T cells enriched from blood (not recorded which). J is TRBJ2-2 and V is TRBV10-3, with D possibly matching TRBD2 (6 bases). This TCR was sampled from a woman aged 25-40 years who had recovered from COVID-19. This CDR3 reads CAISDRRDGELFF. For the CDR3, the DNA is TGTGCCATCAGTGATAGGAGGGACGGGGAGCTGTTTTTT.